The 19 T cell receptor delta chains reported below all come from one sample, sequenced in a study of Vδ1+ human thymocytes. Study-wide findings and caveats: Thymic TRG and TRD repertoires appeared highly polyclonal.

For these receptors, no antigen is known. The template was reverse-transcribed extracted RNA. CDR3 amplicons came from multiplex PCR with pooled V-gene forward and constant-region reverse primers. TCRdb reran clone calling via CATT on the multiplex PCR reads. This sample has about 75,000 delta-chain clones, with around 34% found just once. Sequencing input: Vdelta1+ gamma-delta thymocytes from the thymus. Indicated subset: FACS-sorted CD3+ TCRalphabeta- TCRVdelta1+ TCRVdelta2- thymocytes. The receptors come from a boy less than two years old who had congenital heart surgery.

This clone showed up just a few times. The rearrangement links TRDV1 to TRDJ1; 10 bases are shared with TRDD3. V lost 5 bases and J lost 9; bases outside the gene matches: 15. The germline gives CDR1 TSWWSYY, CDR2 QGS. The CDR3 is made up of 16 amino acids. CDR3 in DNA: TGTGCTCTTGGGAAAGAGGCAGTACTGGGGGATTCGGAACTCATCTTT. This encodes CALGKEAVLGDSELIF.

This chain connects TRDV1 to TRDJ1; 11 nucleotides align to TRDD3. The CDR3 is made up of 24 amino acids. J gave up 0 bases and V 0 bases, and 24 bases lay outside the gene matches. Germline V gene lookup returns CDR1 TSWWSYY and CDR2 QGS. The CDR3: CALGELIDDGLPLGDTQYTDKLIF. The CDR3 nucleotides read TGTGCTCTTGGGGAACTCATTGATGATGGCCTTCCGCTGGGGGATACCCAGTACACCGATAAACTCATCTTT.

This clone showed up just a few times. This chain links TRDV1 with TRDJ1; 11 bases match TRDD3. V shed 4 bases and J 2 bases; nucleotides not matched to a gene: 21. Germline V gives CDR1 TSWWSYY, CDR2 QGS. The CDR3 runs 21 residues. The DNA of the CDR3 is TGTGCTCTTGGGGGGTTCCTAGCCTGGGGGATACCTCGATGGCATACCGATAAACTCATCTTT. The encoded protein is CALGGFLAWGIPRWHTDKLIF.

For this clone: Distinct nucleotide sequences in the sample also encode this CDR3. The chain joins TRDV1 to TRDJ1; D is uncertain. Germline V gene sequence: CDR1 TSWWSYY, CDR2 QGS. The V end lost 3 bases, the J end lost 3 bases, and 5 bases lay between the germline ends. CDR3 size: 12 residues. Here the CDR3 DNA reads TGTGCTCTTGGGGATCCCCCCGATAAACTCATCTTT. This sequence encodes CALGDPPDKLIF.

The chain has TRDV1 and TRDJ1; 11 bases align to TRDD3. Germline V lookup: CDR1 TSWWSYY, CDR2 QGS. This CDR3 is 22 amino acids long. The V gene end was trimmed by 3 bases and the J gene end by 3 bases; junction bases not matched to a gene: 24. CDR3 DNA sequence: TGTGCTCTTGGGGACCCGGGTGACGGCGGAATACTGGGGGATAGATCAGCCGATAAACTCATCTTT. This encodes CALGDPGDGGILGDRSADKLIF.

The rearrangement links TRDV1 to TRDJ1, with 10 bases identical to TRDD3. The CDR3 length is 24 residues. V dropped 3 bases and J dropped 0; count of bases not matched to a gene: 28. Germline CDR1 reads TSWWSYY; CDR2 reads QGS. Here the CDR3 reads CALGEGSQFLPSGGTGGYTDKLIF. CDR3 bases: TGTGCTCTTGGGGAGGGTTCCCAGTTCCTACCCTCCGGCGGTACTGGGGGATACACCGATAAACTCATCTTT.

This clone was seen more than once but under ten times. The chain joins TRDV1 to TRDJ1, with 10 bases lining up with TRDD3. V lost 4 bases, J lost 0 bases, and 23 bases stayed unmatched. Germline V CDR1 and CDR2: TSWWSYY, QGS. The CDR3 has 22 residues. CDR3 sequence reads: CALGVPPAPYWGMGGNTDKLIF. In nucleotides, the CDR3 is TGTGCTCTTGGGGTACCCCCGGCTCCTTACTGGGGGATGGGAGGGAACACCGATAAACTCATCTTT.

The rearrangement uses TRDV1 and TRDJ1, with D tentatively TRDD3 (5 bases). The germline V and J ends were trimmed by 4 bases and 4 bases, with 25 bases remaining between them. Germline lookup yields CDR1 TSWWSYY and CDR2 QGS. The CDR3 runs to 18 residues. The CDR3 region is CALGGKGGHPGSIDKLIF. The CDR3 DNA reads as TGTGCTCTTGGGGGAAAAGGGGGGCACCCGGGGTCCATCGATAAACTCATCTTT.

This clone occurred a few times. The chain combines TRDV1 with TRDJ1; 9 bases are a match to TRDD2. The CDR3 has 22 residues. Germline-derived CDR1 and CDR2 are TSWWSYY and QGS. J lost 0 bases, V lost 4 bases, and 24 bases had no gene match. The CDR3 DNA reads TGTGCTCTTGGGGGGCCTTCCTACGGCCTTTGGGGGAGCCTTCAATACACCGATAAACTCATCTTT. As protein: CALGGPSYGLWGSLQYTDKLIF.

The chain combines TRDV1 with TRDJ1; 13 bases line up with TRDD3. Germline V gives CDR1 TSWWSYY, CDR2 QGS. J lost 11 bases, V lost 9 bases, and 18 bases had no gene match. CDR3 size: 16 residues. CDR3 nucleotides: TGTGCTCTCGCCCCACCTTCCCGACTGGGGGATACGTGGCTCATCTTT. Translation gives CALAPPSRLGDTWLIF.

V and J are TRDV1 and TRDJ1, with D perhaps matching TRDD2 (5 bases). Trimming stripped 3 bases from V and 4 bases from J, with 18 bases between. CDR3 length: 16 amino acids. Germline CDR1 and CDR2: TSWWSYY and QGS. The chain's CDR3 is CALGDPSDPYYDKLIF. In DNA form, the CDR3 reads TGTGCTCTTGGGGACCCTTCGGACCCTTATTACGATAAACTCATCTTT.

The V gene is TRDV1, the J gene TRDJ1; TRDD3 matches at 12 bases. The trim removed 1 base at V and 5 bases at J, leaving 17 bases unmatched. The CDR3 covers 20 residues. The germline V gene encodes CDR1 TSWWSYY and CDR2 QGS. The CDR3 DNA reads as TGTGCTCTTGGGGAACCCACTCGTGCTTCCTACTGGGGGATACTTGATAAACTCATCTTT. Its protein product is CALGEPTRASYWGILDKLIF.

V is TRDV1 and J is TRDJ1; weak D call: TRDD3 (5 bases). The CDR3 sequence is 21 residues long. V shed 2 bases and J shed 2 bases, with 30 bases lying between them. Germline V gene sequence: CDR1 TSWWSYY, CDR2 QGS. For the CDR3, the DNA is TGTGCTCTTGGGGAAAACGGTTTGGTTCCCATTTGGGGCATGCGGACCGATAAACTCATCTTT. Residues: CALGENGLVPIWGMRTDKLIF.

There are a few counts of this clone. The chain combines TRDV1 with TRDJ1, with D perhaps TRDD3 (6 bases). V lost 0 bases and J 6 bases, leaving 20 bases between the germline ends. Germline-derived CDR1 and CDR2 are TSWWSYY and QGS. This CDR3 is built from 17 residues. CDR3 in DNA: TGTGCTCTTGGGGAACTAGATCGGGCCGGGGATGCCAATAAACTCATCTTT. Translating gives CALGELDRAGDANKLIF.

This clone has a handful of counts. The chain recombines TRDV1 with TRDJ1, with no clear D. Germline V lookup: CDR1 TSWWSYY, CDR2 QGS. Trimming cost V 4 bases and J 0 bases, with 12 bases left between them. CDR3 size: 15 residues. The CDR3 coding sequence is TGTGCTCTTGGGGGGCCGGCCCCAGACACCGATAAACTCATCTTT. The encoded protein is CALGGPAPDTDKLIF.

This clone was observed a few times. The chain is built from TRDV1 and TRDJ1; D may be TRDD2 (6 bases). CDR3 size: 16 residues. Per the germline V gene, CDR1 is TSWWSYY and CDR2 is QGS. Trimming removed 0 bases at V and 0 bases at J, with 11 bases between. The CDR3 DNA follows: TGTGCTCTTGGGGAACTGAGCTCCTACAACACCGATAAACTCATCTTT. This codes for CALGELSSYNTDKLIF.

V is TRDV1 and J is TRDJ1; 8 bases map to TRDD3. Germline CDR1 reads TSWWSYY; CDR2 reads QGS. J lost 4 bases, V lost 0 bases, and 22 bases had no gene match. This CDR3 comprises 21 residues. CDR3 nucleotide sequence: TGTGCTCTTGGGGAACTAGCACGGTCCGTTCATGGTTGGGGGATTGGCGATAAACTCATCTTT. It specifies CALGELARSVHGWGIGDKLIF.

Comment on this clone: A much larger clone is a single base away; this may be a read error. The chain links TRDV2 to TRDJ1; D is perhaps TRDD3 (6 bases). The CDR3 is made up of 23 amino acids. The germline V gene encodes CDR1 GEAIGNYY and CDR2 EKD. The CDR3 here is CACATEPPLAGGPNGENTDKLIF. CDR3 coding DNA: TGTGCCTGTGCCACCGAGCCCCCCCTCGCCGGGGGACCAAATGGAGAAAACACCGATAAACTCATCTTT.

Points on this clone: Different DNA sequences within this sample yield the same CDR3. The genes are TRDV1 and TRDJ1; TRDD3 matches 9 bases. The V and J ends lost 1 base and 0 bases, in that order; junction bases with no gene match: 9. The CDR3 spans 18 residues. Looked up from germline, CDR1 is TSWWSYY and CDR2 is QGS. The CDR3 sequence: CALGEPVLGDPYTDKLIF. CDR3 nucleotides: TGTGCTCTTGGGGAACCCGTACTGGGGGACCCGTACACCGATAAACTCATCTTT.